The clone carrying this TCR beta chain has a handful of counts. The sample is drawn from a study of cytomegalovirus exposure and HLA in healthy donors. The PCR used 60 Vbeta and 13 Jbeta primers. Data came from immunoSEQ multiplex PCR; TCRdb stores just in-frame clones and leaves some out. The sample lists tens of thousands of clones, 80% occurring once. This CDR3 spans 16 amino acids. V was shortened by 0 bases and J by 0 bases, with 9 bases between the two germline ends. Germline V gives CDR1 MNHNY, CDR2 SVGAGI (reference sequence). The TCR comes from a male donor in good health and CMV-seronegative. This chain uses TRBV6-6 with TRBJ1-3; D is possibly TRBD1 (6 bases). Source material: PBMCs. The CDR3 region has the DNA TGTGCCAGCAGTTACTCGACAGGCCGCTCTGGAAACACCATATATTTT. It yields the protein CASSYSTGRSGNTIYF.